This T cell receptor (beta chain) was recovered during a study of blood T cell repertoires in COVID-19. Study background: PBMCs, B-cell-depleted T cells, or T cells provided the cDNA or gDNA that made up the material.

Deletions cut 1 base from V and 0 bases from J, with 14 bases between. Looked up from germline, CDR1 is SGHRS and CDR2 is YFSETQ. The CDR3 contains 17 residues. While infection was still active, Seattle patients were enrolled and then followed longitudinally. Sequencing used immunoSEQ multiplex PCR; TCRdb keeps in-frame clones, though not all of them. The sample includes about 89,000 clones, approximately 80% of them seen just once. The sample consisted of peripheral blood. The receptor comes from a man in his 70s with COVID-19, enrolled during active disease. The rearrangement links TRBV5-1 to TRBJ1-3; perhaps TRBD1 as D (6 bases). CDR3 DNA sequence: TGCGCCAGCAGCTTGTGGGCCAGGGGCGACTCTGGAAACACCATATATTTT. Translated: CASSLWARGDSGNTIYF. The whole variable domain, filled in from reference TRBV5-1 and TRBJ1-3, reads KAGVTQTPRYLIKTRGQQVTLSCSPISGHRSVSWYQQTPGQGLQFLFEYFSETQRNKGNFPGRFSGRQFSNSRSEMNVSTLELGDSALYLCASSLWARGDSGNTIYFGEGSWLTVV.